The rows below give T cell receptor beta chains drawn from one sample of a study of vaccination and CD4 T cells after COVID-19. No antigen has been assigned to these receptors. Using its own MiXCR run on the PCR reads, TCRdb lists one record per CDR3 protein. Among around 10,000 distinct CDR3 sequences listed, roughly 56% were seen once. Source material: CD4+ T cells from blood, cultured in vitro. All receptors come from a human donor who had recovered from COVID-19. Each CDR3 is given without its conserved first and last residue.

TRBV6-5	ASSYQAVSYEQY
TRBV7-2	ASSLGATVAAYEQY
TRBV7-2	ASSLTTFRLAGGVFYEQY
TRBV7-6	ASSPRQGLSNTEAF
TRBV11-3	ASSSGSYEQY
TRBV5-4	ASSLTGGARTGELF
TRBV20-1	SAAGGNQPQH
TRBV20-1	SAREGGGSYEQY
TRBV28	ASTNYPRTDKNYGYT
TRBV12-3/TRBV12-4	ASSRIAGSSYEQY
TRBV7-3	ASSQTFPVRDTGELF
TRBV2	ASRDRGTGKLDEQY
TRBV12-3/TRBV12-4	ASSSEGPSSYEQY
TRBV2	ASITSRVGTGELF